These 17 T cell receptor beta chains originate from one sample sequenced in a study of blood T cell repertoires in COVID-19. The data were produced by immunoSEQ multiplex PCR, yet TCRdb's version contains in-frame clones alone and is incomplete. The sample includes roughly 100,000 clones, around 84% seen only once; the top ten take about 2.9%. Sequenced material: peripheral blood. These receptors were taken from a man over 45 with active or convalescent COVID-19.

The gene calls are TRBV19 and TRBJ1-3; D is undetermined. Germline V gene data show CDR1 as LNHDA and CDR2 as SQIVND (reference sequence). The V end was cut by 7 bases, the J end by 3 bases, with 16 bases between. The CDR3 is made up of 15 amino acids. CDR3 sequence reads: CASTTDILFGNTIYF. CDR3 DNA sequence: TGTGCCAGTACCACTGACATCCTGTTTGGAAACACCATATATTTT.

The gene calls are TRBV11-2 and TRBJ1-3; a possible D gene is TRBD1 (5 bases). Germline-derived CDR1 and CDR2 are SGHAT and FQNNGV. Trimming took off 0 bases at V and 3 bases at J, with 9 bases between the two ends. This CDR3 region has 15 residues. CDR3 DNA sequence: TGTGCCAGCAGCTTAGAAGCGGGGGTTGGAAACACCATATATTTT. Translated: CASSLEAGVGNTIYF.

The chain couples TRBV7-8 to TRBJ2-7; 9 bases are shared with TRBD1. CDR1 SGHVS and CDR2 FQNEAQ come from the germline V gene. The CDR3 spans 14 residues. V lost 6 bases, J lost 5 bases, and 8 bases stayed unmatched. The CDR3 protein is CASRGPGQGHEQYF. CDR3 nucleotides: TGTGCCAGCAGGGGTCCGGGACAGGGCCACGAGCAGTACTTC.

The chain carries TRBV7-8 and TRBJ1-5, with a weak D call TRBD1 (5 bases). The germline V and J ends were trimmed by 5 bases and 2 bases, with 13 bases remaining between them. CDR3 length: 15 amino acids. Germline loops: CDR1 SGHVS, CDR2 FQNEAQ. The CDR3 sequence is CASSPGIGGNQPQHF. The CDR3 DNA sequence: TGTGCCAGCAGCCCGGGTATAGGGGGCAATCAGCCCCAGCATTTT.

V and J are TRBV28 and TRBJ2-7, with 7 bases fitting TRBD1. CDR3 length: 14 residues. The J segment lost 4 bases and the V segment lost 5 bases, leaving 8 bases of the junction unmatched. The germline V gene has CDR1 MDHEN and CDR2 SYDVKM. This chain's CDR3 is CASSERQGRYEQYF. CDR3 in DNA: TGTGCCAGCAGTGAGAGACAGGGCCGGTACGAGCAGTACTTC.

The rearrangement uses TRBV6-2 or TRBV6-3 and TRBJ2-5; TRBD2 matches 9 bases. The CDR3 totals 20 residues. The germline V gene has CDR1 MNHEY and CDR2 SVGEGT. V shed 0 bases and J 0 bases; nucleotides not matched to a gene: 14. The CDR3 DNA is TGTGCCAGCAGTTACTCTTCTGCGTCTAGCGGGGCCCGGTACCAAGAGACCCAGTACTTC. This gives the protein CASSYSSASSGARYQETQYF.

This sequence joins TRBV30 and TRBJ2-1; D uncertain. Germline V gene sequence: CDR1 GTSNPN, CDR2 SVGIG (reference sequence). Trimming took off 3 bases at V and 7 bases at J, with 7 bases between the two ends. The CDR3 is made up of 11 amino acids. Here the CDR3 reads CAWRTYNEQFF. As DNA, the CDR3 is TGTGCCTGGAGAACTTATAATGAGCAGTTCTTC.

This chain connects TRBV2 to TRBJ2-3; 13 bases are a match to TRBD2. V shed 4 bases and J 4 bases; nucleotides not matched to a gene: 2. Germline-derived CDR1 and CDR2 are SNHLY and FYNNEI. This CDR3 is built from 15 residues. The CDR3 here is CASSVTSGGADTQYF. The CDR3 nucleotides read TGTGCCAGCAGTGTAACTAGCGGGGGGGCAGATACGCAGTATTTT.

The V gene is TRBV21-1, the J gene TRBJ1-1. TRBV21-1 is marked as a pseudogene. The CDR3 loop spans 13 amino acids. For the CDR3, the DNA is TGTGCCGACTCATCCGGGGGGAACACTGAAGCTTTCTTT. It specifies CADSSGGNTEAFF.

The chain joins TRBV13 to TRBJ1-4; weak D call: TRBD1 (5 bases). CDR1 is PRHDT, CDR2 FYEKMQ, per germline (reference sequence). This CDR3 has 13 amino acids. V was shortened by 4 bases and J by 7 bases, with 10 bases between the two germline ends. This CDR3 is CASSSSGFEKLFF. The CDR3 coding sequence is TGTGCCAGCAGCTCCTCAGGGTTTGAAAAACTGTTTTTT.

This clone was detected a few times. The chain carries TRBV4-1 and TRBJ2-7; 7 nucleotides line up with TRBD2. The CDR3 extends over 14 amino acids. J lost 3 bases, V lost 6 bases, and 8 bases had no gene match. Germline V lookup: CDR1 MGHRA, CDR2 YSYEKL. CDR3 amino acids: CASSQIAGNYEQYF. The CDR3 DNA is TGCGCCAGCAGTCAGATAGCGGGTAACTACGAGCAGTACTTC.

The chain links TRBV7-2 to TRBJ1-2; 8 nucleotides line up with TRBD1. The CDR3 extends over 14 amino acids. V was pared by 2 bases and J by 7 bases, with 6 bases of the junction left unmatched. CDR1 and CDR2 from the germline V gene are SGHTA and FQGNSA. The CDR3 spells CASSLFQGAGGYTF. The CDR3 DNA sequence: TGTGCCAGCAGCTTATTCCAGGGGGCAGGTGGCTACACCTTC.

In nucleotides, the CDR3 is TGCAGCGTTGAACTACATGGGGGCGCCGAGCAGTACTTC. Its protein product is CSVELHGGAEQYF. The gene calls are TRBV29-1 and TRBJ2-7; possible D gene TRBD1, 6 bases. The CDR3 sequence is 13 residues long. Deletions cut 2 bases from V and 6 bases from J, with 14 bases between. Germline V gene lookup returns CDR1 SQVTM and CDR2 ANQGSEA.

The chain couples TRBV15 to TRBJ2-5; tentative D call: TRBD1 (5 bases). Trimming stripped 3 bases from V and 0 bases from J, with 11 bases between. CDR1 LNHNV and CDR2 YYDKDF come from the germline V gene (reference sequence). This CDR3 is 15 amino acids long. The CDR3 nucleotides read TGTGCCACCAGCAGGGACAATTCGTACCAAGAGACCCAGTACTTC. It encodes CATSRDNSYQETQYF.

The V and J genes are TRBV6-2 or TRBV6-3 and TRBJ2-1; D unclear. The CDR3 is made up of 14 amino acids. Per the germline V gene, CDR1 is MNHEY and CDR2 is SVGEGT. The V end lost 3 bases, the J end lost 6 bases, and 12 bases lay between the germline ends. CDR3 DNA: TGTGCCAGCAGTTATCAACCAGGTTCCAATGAGCAGTTCTTC. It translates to CASSYQPGSNEQFF.

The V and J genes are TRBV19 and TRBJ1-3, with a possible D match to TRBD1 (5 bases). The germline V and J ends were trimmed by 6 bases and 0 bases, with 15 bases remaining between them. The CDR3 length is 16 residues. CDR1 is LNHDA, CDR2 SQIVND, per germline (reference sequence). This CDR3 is CASRSRDFSSGNTIYF. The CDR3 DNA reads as TGTGCCAGTAGGTCCCGGGACTTCAGCTCTGGAAACACCATATATTTT.

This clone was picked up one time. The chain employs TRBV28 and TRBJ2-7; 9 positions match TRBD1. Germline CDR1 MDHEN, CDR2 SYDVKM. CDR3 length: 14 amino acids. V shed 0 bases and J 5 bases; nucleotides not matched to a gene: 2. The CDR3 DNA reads TGTGCCAGCAGTTTATGGGGGACAGGGAACGAGCAGTACTTC. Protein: CASSLWGTGNEQYF.